What follows are 15 T cell receptor beta chains derived from one specimen sequenced in a study of lymphopenia after photon versus proton radiotherapy. The table came from immunoSEQ multiplex PCR; TCRdb's copy has only in-frame clones and leaves some out. The sample has about 16,000 clones, under 90% seen once. Here the sequenced sample was peripheral blood, taken from a patient treated with proton-based radiotherapy. The receptors shown here come from a man between 65 and 85 years old with pancreatic cancer.

V and J are TRBV2 and TRBJ1-3; 7 bases line up with TRBD1. Germline assignment: CDR1 SNHLY and CDR2 FYNNEI. The CDR3 is 17 residues long. Trimming took 9 bases from V and 1 from J; bases not matched to a gene: 15. CDR3 loop: CASRGAGQLFSGNTIYF. In nucleotides, the CDR3 is TGTGCCAGTAGAGGTGCGGGACAGCTTTTTTCTGGAAACACCATATATTTT.

The chain joins TRBV18 to TRBJ2-7; a possible D gene is TRBD2 (5 bases). This CDR3 comprises 12 residues. Germline lookup yields CDR1 KGHSH and CDR2 LQKENI. V lost 5 bases and J lost 5, with 10 bases in between. The DNA for the CDR3 is TGTGCCAGCTCAGCACTAGGAGACGAGCAGTACTTC. The encoded protein is CASSALGDEQYF.

This clone has only one observation. This sequence joins TRBV15 and TRBJ2-7; weak D call: TRBD2 (5 bases). CDR3 length: 14 amino acids. Germline V lookup: CDR1 LNHNV, CDR2 YYDKDF (reference sequence). The ends were cut back, 1 base at V and 0 bases at J, with 7 bases in the middle. The CDR3 reads CATSRGAGSYEQYF. Written as DNA, the CDR3 is TGTGCCACCAGCAGAGGTGCGGGCTCCTACGAGCAGTACTTC.

The chain employs TRBV7-2 and TRBJ2-2; tentative D call: TRBD1 (6 bases). V gave up 7 bases and J gave up 5 bases, with 20 bases separating them. The CDR3 is 16 residues long. Germline values: CDR1 SGHTA, CDR2 FQGNSA. CDR3: CASTPVGTTRTGELFF. DNA of the CDR3: TGTGCCAGCACCCCAGTCGGGACAACCCGAACCGGGGAGCTGTTTTTT.

The chain uses TRBV5-1 and TRBJ1-6; tentatively, D is TRBD1 (5 bases). The CDR3 length is 16 residues. The ends were cut back, 0 bases at V and 9 bases at J, with 16 bases in the middle. Germline V CDR1 and CDR2: SGHRS, YFSETQ. As DNA, the CDR3 is TGCGCCAGCAGCTTGGCCTTCACGGAGGGACTTTCACCCCTCCACTTT. Protein product: CASSLAFTEGLSPLHF.

The genes are TRBV5-8 and TRBJ1-6; 8 bases are a match to TRBD1. J lost 8 bases, V lost 0 bases, and 7 bases had no gene match. The CDR3 covers 16 residues. Germline V lookup: CDR1 SGHTS, CDR2 YDEGEE. The CDR3 DNA follows: TGTGCCAGCAGCTTGGGGGGGGGACAGGCATATTCACCCCTCCACTTT. Protein: CASSLGGGQAYSPLHF.

The chain couples TRBV2 to TRBJ2-7; TRBD1 aligns across 8 bases. The CDR3 consists of 14 residues. V was clipped by 6 bases and J by 6 bases; unmatched bases: 10. Germline CDR1 SNHLY, CDR2 FYNNEI. CDR3 region: CASSLDRVVGEQYF. CDR3 DNA sequence: TGTGCCAGCAGCCTGGACAGGGTGGTTGGCGAGCAGTACTTC.

A single count supports this clone. The chain couples TRBV6-1 to TRBJ2-2, with no clear D. Germline V gene sequence: CDR1 MNHNS, CDR2 SASEGT. V was cut by 4 bases and J by 3 bases, with 9 bases left in between. This CDR3 is built from 14 residues. The CDR3, as DNA: TGTGCCAGCAGTGGTATTACTTACACCGGGGAGCTGTTTTTT. Protein: CASSGITYTGELFF.

The chain combines TRBV7-6 with TRBJ2-7, with a weak D call TRBD1 (7 bases). Trimming took 3 bases from V and 2 from J, leaving 14 bases between them. The germline V gene has CDR1 SGHVS and CDR2 FNYEAQ. This CDR3 contains 15 residues. The CDR3 loop is CASSFGQEGTYEQYF. The CDR3 region has the DNA TGTGCCAGCAGCTTCGGACAGGAGGGGACCTACGAGCAGTACTTC.

This clone was found once. J is TRBJ2-7 and V is TRBV11-2; 12 bases are a match to TRBD2. V trimming: 5 bases; J trimming: 2 bases; junction bases outside the gene matches: 10. From germline, CDR1 is SGHAT and CDR2 FQNNGV. The CDR3 totals 17 residues. CDR3 residues: CASSRSTSGGSTYEQYF. The CDR3 DNA sequence: TGTGCCAGCAGCCGGTCGACTAGCGGGGGCTCAACCTACGAGCAGTACTTC.

As to this clone: The sample holds other DNA sequences that translate to the same CDR3. V gene TRBV19 combines with J gene TRBJ1-1, with D perhaps matching TRBD1 (5 bases). The CDR3 has 15 amino acids. From germline, CDR1 is LNHDA and CDR2 SQIVND (reference sequence). V lost 0 bases and J 4 bases, leaving 12 bases between the germline ends. CDR3: CASSIDLARGTEAFF. The CDR3 region has the DNA TGTGCCAGTAGTATAGATCTAGCGAGGGGCACTGAAGCTTTCTTT.

The chain carries TRBV10-1 and TRBJ2-1, with 8 bases lining up with TRBD2. This CDR3 comprises 13 residues. With V trimmed by 8 bases and J by 8 bases, 8 bases remained unmatched. Germline CDR1 reads WNHNN; CDR2 reads SYGVQD (reference sequence). The CDR3, as DNA: TGCGCCAGCGGAGCCGGAGCGGGGGATGAGCAGTTCTTC. Translation: CASGAGAGDEQFF.

V and J are TRBV27 and TRBJ1-1; a possible D gene is TRBD1 (6 bases). Deletions cut 6 bases from V and 0 bases from J, with 14 bases between. CDR1 and CDR2 (germline): MNHEY, SMNVEV (reference sequence). This CDR3 is 15 amino acids long. The CDR3 nucleotides are TGTGCCAGCAGGCTCCAGGGGATTGTGAACACTGAAGCTTTCTTT. Translated: CASRLQGIVNTEAFF.

This chain links TRBV6-5 with TRBJ1-1, with D tentatively TRBD1 (6 bases). Germline CDR1 and CDR2: MNHEY and SVGAGI. V was pared by 6 bases and J by 5 bases, with 10 bases between. The CDR3 spans 12 residues. This CDR3 reads CASSQGRTEAFF. In DNA form, the CDR3 reads TGTGCCAGCAGCCAGGGGCGGACTGAAGCTTTCTTT.

There are a few counts of this clone. The genes are TRBV10-3 and TRBJ2-7; 10 nucleotides align to TRBD2. The CDR3 is 13 residues long. The V segment lost 8 bases and the J segment 3 bases; nucleotides outside the gene matches: 4. Germline CDR1 and CDR2: ENHRY and SYGVKD. The CDR3 loop is CAIGTSAIYEQYF. CDR3 DNA: TGTGCCATCGGGACTAGCGCAATCTACGAGCAGTACTTC.